This T cell receptor (beta chain) was sequenced for a study of shared clonotypes between healthy human individuals. The CDR3 is 15 amino acids. Germline V lookup: CDR1 SGDLS, CDR2 YYNGEE. V was trimmed by 2 bases and J by 9 bases, leaving 18 bases between them. The protocol was immunoSEQ multiplex PCR, while the TCRdb copy is restricted to in-frame clones and leaves out a portion. The sample holds under 600,000 clones, approximately 94% seen once. This chain links TRBV9 with TRBJ2-1; possible D gene TRBD2, 6 bases. This sequence was found in a woman in her twenties or thirties in good health. Sequencing was performed on naive CD4+ T cells sorted from blood. Subset denoted: CD45RA+ positively selected. For the CDR3, the DNA is TGTGCCAGCAGCGTTCACGGGAGTGCCTTGGGTGAGCAGTTCTTC. Protein sequence: CASSVHGSALGEQFF.